The clone carrying this T cell receptor (beta chain) was detected only a few times. Its antigen is undetermined. The data were obtained in a study of T cells after yellow fever vaccination. Whole-study results and caveats: Contamination of FACS-sorted repertoires by abundant clonotypes from the bulk population could occur. The CD4 compartment and the CD8 compartment contained a small share of clonotypes in common.

Germline-derived CDR1 and CDR2 are LNHDA and SQIVND (reference sequence). Losses at the gene ends were 7 bases for V and 0 bases for J; bases not matched to a gene: 10. The CDR3 is made up of 18 amino acids. TCRdb passed the 5' RACE reads through MiXCR, listing each CDR3 protein once. Here the sample spans tens of thousands of distinct CDR3 sequences, roughly 7.5% being singletons. The material sequenced was CD8+ T cells sorted from PBMCs, taken around 15 days after the first yellow fever vaccination. This receptor was taken from a man aged 18-30 years who received the YFV17D yellow fever vaccine. This rearrangement joins TRBV19 to TRBJ2-2; 11 bases agree with TRBD2. In DNA form, the CDR3 reads TGTGCCAGTAACCCGCTAGCGGGGGGTATTACGAACACCGGGGAGCTGTTTTTT. Its translation is CASNPLAGGITNTGELFF.